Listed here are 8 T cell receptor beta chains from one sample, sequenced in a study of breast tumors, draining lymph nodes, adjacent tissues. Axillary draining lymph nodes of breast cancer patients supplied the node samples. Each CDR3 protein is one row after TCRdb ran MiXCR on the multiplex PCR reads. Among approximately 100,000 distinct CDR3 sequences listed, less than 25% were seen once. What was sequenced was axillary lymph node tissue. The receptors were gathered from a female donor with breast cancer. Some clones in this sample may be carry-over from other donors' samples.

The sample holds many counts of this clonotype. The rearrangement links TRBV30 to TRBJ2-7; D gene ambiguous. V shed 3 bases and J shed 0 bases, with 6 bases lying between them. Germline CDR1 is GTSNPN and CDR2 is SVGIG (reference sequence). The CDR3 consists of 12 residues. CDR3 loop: CAWSLYSYEQYF. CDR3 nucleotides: TGTGCCTGGAGCTTGTACTCCTACGAGCAGTACTTC.

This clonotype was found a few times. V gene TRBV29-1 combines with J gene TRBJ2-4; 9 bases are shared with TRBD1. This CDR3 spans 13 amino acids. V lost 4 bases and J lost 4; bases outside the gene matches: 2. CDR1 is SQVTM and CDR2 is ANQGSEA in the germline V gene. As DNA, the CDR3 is TGCAGCGTTGTGACAGGGGGGAAAAACATTCAGTACTTC. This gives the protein CSVVTGGKNIQYF.

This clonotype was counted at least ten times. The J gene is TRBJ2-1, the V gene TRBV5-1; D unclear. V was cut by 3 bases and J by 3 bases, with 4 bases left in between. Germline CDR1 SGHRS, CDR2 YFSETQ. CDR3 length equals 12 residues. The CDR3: CASSSFYNEQFF. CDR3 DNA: TGCGCCAGCAGCTCATTCTACAATGAGCAGTTCTTC.

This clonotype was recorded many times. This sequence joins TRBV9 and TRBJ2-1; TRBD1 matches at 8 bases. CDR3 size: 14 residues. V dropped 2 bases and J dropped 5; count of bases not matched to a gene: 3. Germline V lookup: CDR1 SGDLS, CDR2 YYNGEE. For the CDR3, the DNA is TGTGCCAGCAGCGTTTGGGACAGGAACAATGAGCAGTTCTTC. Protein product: CASSVWDRNNEQFF.

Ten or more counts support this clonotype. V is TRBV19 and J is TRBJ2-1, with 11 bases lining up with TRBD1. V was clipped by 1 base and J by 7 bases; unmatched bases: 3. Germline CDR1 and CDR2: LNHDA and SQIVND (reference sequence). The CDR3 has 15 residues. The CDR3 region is CASSIGTGGLNEQFF. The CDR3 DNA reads TGTGCCAGTAGTATAGGGACAGGGGGCTTGAATGAGCAGTTCTTC. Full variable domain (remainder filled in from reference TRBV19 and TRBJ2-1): DGGITQSPKYLFRKEGQNVTLSCEQNLNHDAMYWYRQDPGQGLRLIYYSQIVNDFQKGDIAEGYSVSREKKESFPLTVTSAQKNPTAFYLCASSIGTGGLNEQFFGPGTRLTVL.

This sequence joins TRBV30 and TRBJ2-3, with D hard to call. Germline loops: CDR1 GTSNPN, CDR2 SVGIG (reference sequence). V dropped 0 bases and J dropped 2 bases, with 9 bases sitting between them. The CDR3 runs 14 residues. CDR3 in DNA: TGTGCCTGGAGTGTACAGACAAACACAGATACGCAGTATTTT. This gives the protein CAWSVQTNTDTQYF.

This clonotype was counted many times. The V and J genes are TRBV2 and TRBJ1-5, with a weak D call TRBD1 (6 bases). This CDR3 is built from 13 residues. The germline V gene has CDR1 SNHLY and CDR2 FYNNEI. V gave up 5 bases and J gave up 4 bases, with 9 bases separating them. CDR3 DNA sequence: TGTGCCAGCAGTCAAGACAGGAATCAGCCCCAGCATTTT. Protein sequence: CASSQDRNQPQHF.

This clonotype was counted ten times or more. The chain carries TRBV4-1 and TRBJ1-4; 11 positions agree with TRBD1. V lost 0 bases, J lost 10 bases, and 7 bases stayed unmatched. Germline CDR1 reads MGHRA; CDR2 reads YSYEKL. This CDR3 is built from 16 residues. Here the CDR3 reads CASSQDQVDRGRKLFF. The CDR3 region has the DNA TGCGCCAGCAGCCAAGATCAGGTGGACAGGGGGCGAAAACTGTTTTTT.